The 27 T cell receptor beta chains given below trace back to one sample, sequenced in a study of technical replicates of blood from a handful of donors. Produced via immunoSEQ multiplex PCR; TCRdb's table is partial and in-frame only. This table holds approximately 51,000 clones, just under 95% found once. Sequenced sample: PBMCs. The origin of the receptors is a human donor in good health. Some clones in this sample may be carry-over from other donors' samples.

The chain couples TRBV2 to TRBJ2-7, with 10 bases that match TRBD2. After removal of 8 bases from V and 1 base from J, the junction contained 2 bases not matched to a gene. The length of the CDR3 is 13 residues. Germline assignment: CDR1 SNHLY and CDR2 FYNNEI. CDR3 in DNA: TGTGCCAGCCTAGCGGGAGTATCCTACGAGCAGTACTTC. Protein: CASLAGVSYEQYF.

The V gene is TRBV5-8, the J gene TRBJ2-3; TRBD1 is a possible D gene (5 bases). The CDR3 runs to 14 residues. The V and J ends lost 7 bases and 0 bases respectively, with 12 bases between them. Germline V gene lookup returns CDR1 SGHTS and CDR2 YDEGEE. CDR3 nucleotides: TGTGCCAGCCAAGGACACCCAAGCACAGATACGCAGTATTTT. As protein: CASQGHPSTDTQYF.

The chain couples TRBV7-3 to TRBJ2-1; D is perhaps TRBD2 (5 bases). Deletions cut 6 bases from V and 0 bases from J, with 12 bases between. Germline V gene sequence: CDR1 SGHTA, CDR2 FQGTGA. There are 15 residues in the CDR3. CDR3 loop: CASRLSGISYNEQFF. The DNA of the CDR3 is TGTGCCAGCAGGCTATCCGGGATCTCCTACAATGAGCAGTTCTTC.

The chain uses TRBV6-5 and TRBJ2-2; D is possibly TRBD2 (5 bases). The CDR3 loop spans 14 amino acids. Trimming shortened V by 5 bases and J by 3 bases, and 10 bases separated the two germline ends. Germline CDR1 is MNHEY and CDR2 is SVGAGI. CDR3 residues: CASSPDWDTGELFF. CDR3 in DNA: TGTGCCAGCAGTCCGGACTGGGACACCGGGGAGCTGTTTTTT.

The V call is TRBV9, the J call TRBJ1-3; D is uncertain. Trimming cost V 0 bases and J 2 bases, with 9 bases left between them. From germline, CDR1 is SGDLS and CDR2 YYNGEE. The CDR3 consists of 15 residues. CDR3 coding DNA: TGTGCCAGCAGCGTAGAATCGGGGACTGGAAACACCATATATTTT. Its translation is CASSVESGTGNTIYF.

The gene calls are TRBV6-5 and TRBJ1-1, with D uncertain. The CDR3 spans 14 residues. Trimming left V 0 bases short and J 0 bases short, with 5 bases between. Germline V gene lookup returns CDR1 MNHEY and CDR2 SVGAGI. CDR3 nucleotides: TGTGCCAGCAGTTACTCGAGCTTGAACACTGAAGCTTTCTTT. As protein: CASSYSSLNTEAFF.

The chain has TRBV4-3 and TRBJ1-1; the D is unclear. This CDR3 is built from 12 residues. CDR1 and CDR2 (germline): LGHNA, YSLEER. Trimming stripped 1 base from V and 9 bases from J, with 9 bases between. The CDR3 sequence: CASSQGRSQAFF. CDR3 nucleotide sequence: TGCGCCAGCAGCCAAGGGAGATCGCAAGCTTTCTTT.

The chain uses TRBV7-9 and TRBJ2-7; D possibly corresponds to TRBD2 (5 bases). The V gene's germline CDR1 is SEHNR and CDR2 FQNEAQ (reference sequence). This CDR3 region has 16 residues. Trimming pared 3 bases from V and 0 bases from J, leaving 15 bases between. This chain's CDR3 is CASSLYRGIGSYEQYF. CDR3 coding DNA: TGTGCCAGCAGCTTGTACCGGGGAATTGGCTCCTACGAGCAGTACTTC. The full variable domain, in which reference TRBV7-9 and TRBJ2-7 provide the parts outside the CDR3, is DTGVSQNPRHKITKRGQNVTFRCDPISEHNRLYWYRQTLGQGPEFLTYFQNEAQLEKSRLLSDRFSAERPKGSFSTLEIQRTEQGDSAMYLCASSLYRGIGSYEQYFGPGTRLTVT.

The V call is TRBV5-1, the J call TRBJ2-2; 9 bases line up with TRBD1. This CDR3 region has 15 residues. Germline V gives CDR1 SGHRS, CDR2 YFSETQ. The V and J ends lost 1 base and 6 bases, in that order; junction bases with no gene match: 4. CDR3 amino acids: CASSLRTGEAGELFF. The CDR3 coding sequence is TGCGCCAGCAGCTTGAGGACAGGGGAGGCCGGGGAGCTGTTTTTT.

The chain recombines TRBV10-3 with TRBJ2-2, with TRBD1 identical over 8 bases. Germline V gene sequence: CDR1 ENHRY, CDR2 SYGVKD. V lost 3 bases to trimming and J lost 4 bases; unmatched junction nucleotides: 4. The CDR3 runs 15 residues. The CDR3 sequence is CAISEGTGVTGELFF. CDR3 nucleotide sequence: TGTGCCATCAGTGAAGGGACAGGCGTCACCGGGGAGCTGTTTTTT.

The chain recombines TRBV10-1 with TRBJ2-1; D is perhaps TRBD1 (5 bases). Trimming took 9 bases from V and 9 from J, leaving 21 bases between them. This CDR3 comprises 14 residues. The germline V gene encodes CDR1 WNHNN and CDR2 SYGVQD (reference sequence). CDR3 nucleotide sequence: TGCGCCAGAAGACAGCGTGATGGGTTCTGTGAGCAGTTCTTC. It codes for CARRQRDGFCEQFF.

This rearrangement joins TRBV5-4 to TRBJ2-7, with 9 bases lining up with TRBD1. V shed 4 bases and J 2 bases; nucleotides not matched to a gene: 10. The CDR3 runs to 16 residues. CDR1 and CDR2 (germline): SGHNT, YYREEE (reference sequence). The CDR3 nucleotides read TGTGCCAGCAGCCGCGACAGGGGGTCCACCGCCTACGAGCAGTACTTC. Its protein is CASSRDRGSTAYEQYF.

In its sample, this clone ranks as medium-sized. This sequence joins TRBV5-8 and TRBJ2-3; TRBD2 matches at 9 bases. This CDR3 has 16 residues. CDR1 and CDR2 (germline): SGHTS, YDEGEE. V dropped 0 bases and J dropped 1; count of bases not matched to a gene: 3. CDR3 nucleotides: TGTGCCAGCAGCTTGGACGGCGGGAGGGGCACAGATACGCAGTATTTT. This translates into CASSLDGGRGTDTQYF.

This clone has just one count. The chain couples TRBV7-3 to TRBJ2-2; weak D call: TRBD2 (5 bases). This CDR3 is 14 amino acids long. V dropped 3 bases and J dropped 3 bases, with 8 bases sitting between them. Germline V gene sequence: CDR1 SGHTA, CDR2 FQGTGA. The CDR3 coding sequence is TGTGCCAGCAGCTTCTCGAGGGACACCGGGGAGCTGTTTTTT. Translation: CASSFSRDTGELFF. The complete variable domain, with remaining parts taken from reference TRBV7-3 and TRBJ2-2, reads GAGVSQTPSNKVTEKGKYVELRCDPISGHTALYWYRQSLGQGPEFLIYFQGTGAADDSGLPNDRFFAVRPEGSVSTLKIQRTERGDSAVYLCASSFSRDTGELFFGEGSRLTVL.

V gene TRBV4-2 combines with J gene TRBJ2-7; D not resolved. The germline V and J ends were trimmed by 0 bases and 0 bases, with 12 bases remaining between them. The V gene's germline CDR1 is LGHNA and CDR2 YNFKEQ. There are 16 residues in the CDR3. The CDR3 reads CASSQEGEADSYEQYF. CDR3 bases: TGTGCCAGCAGCCAAGAAGGAGAGGCGGACTCCTACGAGCAGTACTTC.

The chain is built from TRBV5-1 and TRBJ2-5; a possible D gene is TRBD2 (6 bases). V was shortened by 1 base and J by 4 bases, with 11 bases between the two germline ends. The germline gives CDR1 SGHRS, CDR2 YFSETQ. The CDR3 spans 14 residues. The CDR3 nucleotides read TGCGCCAGCAGCTTGTCCGGGAGTCCAGAGACCCAGTACTTC. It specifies CASSLSGSPETQYF.

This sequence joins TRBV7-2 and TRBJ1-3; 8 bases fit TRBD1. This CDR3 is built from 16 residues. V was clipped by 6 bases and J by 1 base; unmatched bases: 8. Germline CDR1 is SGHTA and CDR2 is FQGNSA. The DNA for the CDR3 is TGTGCCAGCAGTTTCAGCCAGGGGGCGTCTGGAAACACCATATATTTT. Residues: CASSFSQGASGNTIYF. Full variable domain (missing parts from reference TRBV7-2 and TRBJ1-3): GAGVSQSPSNKVTEKGKDVELRCDPISGHTALYWYRQSLGQGLEFLIYFQGNSAPDKSGLPSDRFSAERTGGSVSTLTIQRTQQEDSAVYLCASSFSQGASGNTIYFGEGSWLTVV.

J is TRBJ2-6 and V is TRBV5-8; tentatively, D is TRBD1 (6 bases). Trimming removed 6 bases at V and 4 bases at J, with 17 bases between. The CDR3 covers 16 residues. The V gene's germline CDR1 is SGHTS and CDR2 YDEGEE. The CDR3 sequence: CASKRYQGPGANVLTF. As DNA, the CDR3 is TGTGCCAGCAAACGATATCAGGGGCCCGGGGCCAACGTCCTGACTTTC.

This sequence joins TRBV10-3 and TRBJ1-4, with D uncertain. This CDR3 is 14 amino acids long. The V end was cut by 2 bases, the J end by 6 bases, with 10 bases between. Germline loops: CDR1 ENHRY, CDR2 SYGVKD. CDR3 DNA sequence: TGTGCCATCAGTGAGATGGTCGGGGATGAAAAACTGTTTTTT. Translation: CAISEMVGDEKLFF.

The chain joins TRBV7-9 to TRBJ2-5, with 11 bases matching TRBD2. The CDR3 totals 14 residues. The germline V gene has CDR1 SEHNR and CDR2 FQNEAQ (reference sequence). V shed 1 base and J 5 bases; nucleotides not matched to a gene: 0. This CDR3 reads CASSLGTSGETQYF. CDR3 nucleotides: TGTGCCAGCAGCTTAGGGACTAGCGGGGAGACCCAGTACTTC.

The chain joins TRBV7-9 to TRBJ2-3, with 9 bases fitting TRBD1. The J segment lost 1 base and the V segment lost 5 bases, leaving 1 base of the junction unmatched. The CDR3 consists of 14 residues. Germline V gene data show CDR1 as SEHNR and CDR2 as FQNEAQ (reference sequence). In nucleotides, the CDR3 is TGTGCCAGCAGCCGGGACAGGGGCACAGATACGCAGTATTTT. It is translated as CASSRDRGTDTQYF. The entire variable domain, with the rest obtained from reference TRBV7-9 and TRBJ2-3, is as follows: DTGVSQNPRHKITKRGQNVTFRCDPISEHNRLYWYRQTLGQGPEFLTYFQNEAQLEKSRLLSDRFSAERPKGSFSTLEIQRTEQGDSAMYLCASSRDRGTDTQYFGPGTRLTVL.

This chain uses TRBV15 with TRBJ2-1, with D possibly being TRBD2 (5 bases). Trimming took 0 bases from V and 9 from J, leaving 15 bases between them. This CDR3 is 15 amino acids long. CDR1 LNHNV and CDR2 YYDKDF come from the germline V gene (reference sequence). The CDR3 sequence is CATSRDWASRSEQFF. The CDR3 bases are TGTGCCACCAGCAGAGATTGGGCTAGCAGGAGTGAGCAGTTCTTC.

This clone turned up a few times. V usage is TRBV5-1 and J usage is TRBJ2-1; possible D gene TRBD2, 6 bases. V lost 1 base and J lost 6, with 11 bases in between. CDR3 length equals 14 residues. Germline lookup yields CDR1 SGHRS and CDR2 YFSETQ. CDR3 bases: TGCGCCAGCAGCTTGTCTGGGGGGTTCAATGAGCAGTTCTTC. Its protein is CASSLSGGFNEQFF.

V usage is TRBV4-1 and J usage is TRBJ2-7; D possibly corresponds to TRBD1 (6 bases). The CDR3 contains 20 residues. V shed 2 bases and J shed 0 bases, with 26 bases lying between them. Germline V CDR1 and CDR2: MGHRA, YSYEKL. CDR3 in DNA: TGCGCCAGCAGCCAATCCCCACCACCGAGACAGGCCCCAAGCTCCTACGAGCAGTACTTC. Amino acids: CASSQSPPPRQAPSSYEQYF.

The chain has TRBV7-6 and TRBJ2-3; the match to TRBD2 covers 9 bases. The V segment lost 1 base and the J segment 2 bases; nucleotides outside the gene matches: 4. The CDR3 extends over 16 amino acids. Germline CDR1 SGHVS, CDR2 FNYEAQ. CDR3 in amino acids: CASSLGLAAYTDTQYF. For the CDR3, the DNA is TGTGCCAGCAGCTTAGGACTAGCGGCTTACACAGATACGCAGTATTTT.

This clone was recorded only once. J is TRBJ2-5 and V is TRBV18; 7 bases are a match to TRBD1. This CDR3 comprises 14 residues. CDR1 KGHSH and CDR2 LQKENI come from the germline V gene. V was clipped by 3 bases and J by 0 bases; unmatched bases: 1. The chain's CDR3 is CASSPGTDQETQYF. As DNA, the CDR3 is TGTGCCAGCTCACCTGGGACAGACCAAGAGACCCAGTACTTC. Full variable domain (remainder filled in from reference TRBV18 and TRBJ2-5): NAGVMQNPRHLVRRRGQEARLRCSPMKGHSHVYWYRQLPEEGLKFMVYLQKENIIDESGMPKERFSAEFPKEGPSILRIQQVVRGDSAAYFCASSPGTDQETQYFGPGTRLLVL.

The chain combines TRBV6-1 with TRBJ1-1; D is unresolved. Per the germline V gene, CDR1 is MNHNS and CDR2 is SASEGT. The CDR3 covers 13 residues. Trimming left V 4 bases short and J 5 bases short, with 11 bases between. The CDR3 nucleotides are TGTGCCAGCAGTGCTCACCGAGGAACTGAAGCTTTCTTT. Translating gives CASSAHRGTEAFF.